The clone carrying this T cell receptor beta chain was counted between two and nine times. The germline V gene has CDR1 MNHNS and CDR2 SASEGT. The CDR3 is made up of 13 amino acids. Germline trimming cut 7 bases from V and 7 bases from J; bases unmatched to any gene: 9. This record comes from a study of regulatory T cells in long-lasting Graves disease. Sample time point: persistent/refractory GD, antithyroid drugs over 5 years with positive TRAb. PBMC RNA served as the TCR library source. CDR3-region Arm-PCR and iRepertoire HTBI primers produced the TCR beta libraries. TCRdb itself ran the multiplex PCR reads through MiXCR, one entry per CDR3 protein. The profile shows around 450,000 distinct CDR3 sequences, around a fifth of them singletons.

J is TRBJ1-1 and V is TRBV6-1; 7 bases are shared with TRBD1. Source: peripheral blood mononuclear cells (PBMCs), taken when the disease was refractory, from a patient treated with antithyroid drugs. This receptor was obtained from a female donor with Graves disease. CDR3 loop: CASIRTGTVEAFF. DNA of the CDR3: TGTGCCAGCATTAGGACCGGGACAGTTGAAGCTTTCTTT.